This T cell receptor (beta chain) was observed in a study of cytomegalovirus exposure and HLA in healthy donors. Some clones are missing from TCRdb's copy, which holds only in-frame ones; the method was immunoSEQ multiplex PCR. The sample contains over 100,000 clones, more than 70% of which appear only once. The CDR3 sequence is 17 residues long. V gave up 5 bases and J gave up 4 bases, with 23 bases separating them. The V gene's germline CDR1 is SGHTA and CDR2 FQGNSA. The sequencing input was PBMCs. This sequence was found in a woman aged 18-30 years in good health and CMV-seronegative. The V gene is TRBV7-2, the J gene TRBJ2-5; a weak D match, TRBD1 (6 bases). CDR3 nucleotide sequence: TGTGCCAGCAGCCCATTTACCCGACAGGTCAGGGGAGAGACCCAGTACTTC. It translates to CASSPFTRQVRGETQYF.